What follows are 6 T cell receptor beta chains derived from one specimen sequenced in a study of control samples from healthy donors and cancer patients. Sequencing was performed with immunoSEQ multiplex PCR; in TCRdb, only in-frame clones are kept and a portion is missing. The data show 40,000 to 60,000 clones, with about 86% seen just once and 2.8% held by the top ten. Sequenced material: PBMCs. The receptors stem from a woman in her forties or fifties with lung cancer.

The V gene is TRBV7-8, the J gene TRBJ1-1; 7 nucleotides agree with TRBD1. Germline lookup yields CDR1 SGHVS and CDR2 FQNEAQ. Germline trimming cut 5 bases from V and 0 bases from J; bases unmatched to any gene: 9. The CDR3 spans 16 residues. CDR3 amino acids: CASSPVTGTMNTEAFF. DNA of the CDR3: TGTGCCAGCAGCCCCGTGACAGGGACAATGAACACTGAAGCTTTCTTT.

The V and J genes are TRBV4-3 and TRBJ2-1, with 14 nucleotides matching TRBD2. Per the germline V gene, CDR1 is LGHNA and CDR2 is YSLEER. The CDR3 totals 15 residues. V lost 3 bases to trimming and J lost 7 bases; unmatched junction nucleotides: 2. The CDR3 here is CASSHGTSGGNEQFF. For the CDR3, the DNA is TGCGCCAGCAGCCACGGGACTAGCGGGGGAAATGAGCAGTTCTTC.

This rearrangement joins TRBV6-5 to TRBJ1-1, with D possibly being TRBD1 (5 bases). This CDR3 has 13 amino acids. CDR1 MNHEY and CDR2 SVGAGI come from the germline V gene. V gave up 2 bases and J gave up 4 bases, with 8 bases separating them. The CDR3 here is CASSYGGGTEAFF. The CDR3 region has the DNA TGTGCCAGCAGTTACGGGGGGGGCACTGAAGCTTTCTTT.

The sample holds a few counts of this clone. The sample holds other DNA sequences that translate to the same CDR3. The chain joins TRBV5-6 to TRBJ1-1, with D uncertain. V lost 3 bases, J lost 5 bases, and 14 bases lay in between. CDR1 and CDR2 (germline): SGHDT, YYEEEE. The CDR3 is 14 amino acids. The CDR3: CASSSTGRWTEAFF. In DNA form, the CDR3 reads TGTGCCAGCAGCTCCACCGGAAGATGGACTGAAGCTTTCTTT.

This rearrangement joins TRBV5-1 to TRBJ1-1; D ambiguous. CDR1 is SGHRS and CDR2 is YFSETQ in the germline V gene. The CDR3 is 13 residues long. With 1 base removed from V and 2 bases from J, the gap between germline ends came to 6 bases. The CDR3 DNA is TGCGCCAGCAGCTTGAGGATCAACACTGAAGCTTTCTTT. Its protein is CASSLRINTEAFF.

V gene TRBV18 combines with J gene TRBJ1-1; D remains unclear. The CDR3 extends over 13 amino acids. CDR1 is KGHSH and CDR2 is LQKENI in the germline V gene. Trimming took 2 bases from V and 1 from J, leaving 5 bases between them. As DNA, the CDR3 is TGTGCCAGCTCACCAAGAGCGAACACTGAAGCTTTCTTT. This translates into CASSPRANTEAFF.